The subject of this entry is one T cell receptor beta chain. Its antigen is still unknown. Repertoires were generated with immunoSEQ multiplex PCR, while TCRdb's copy carries only in-frame clones and drops some. Among around 31,000 clones listed, around four fifths were seen once. Described time point: cycle 4 day 1 (C4D1), after less than seven weeks of nivolumab. All trial patients relapsed after autologous stem cell transplantation. It was by magnetic negative selection that CD4+ T cells were purified from thawed PBMCs. The entry originates in a study of PD-1 blockade in classical Hodgkin lymphoma. Notes on the study in general: Nivolumab initiated under 1 year post-ASCT led to patient exclusion. CD4+ TCR diversity rose significantly by C4D1, and CD8+ TCR diversity did not. Newly diagnosed patients reportedly had lower baseline TCR diversity than healthy donors.

The CDR3 runs 14 residues. From germline, CDR1 is ENHRY and CDR2 SYGVKD. The V gene lost 10 bases and the J gene lost 7 bases, with 20 bases spanning the gap. The TCR sequence derives from a human donor with classical Hodgkin lymphoma. The V gene is TRBV10-3, the J gene TRBJ2-1, with D tentatively TRBD1 or TRBD2 (5 bases each). The sample in question was CD4+ T cells from blood, obtained before the fourth cycle of nivolumab. CDR3 in amino acids: CASRWPGTGNEQFF. CDR3 DNA: TGTGCCAGCCGATGGCCAGGGACCGGTAATGAGCAGTTCTTC.